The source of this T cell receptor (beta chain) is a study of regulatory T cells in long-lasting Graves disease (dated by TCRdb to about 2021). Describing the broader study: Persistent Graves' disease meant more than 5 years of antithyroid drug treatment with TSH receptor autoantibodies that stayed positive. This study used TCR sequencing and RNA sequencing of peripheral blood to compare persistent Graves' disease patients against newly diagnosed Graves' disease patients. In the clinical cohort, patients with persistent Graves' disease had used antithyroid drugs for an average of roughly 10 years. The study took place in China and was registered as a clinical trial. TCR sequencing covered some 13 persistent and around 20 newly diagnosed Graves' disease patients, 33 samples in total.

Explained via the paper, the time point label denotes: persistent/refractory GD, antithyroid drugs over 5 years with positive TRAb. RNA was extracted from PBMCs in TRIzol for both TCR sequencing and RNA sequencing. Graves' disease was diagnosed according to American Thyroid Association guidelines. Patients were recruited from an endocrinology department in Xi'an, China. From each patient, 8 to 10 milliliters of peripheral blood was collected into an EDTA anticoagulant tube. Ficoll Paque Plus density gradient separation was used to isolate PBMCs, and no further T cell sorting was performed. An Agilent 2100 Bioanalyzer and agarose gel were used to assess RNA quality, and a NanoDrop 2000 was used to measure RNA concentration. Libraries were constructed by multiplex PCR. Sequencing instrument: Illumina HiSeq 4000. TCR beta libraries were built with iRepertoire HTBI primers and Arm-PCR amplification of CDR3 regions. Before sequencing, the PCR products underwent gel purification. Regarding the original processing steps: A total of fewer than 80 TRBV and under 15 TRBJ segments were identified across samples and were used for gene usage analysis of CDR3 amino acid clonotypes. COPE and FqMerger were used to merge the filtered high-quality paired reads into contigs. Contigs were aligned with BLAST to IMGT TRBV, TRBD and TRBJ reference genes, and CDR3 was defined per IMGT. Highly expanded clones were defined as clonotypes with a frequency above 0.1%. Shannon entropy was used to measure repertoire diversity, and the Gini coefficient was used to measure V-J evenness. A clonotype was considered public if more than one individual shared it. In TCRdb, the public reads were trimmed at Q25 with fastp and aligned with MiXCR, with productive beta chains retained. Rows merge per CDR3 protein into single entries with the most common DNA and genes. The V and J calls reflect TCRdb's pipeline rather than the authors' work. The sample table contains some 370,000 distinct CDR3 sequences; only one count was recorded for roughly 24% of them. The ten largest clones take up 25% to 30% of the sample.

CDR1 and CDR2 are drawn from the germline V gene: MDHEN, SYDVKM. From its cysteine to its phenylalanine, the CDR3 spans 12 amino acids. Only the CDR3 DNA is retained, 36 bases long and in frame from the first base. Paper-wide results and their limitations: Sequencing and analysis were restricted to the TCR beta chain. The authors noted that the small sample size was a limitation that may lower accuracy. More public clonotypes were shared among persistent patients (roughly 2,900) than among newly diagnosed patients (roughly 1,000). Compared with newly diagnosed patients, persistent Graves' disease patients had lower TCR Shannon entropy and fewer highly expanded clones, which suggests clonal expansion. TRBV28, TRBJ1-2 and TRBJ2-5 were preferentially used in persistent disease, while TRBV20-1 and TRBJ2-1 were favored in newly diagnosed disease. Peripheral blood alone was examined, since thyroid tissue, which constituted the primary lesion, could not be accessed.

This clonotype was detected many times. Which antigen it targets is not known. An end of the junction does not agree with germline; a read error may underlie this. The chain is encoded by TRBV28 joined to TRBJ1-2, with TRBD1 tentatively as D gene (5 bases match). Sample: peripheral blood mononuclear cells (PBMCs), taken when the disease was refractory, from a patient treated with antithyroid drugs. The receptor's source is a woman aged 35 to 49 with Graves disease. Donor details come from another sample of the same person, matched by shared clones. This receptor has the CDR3 CASSLIQGSRSF. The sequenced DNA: TGTGCCAGCAGTTTAATTCAGGGTAGCCGGTCCTTC.